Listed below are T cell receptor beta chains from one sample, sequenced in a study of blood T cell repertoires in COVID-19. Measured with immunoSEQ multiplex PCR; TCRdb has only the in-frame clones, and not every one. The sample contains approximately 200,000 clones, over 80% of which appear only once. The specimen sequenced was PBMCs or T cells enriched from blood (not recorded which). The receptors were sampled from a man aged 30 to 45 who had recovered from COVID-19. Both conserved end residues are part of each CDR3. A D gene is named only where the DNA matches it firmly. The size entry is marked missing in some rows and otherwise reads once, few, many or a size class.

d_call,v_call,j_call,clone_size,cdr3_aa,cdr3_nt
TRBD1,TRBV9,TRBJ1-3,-,CASSETGFAGNTIYF,TGTGCCAGCAGCGAGACAGGGTTCGCTGGAAACACCATATATTTT
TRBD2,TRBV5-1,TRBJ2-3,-,CASRRTSGGLSTDTQYF,TGCGCCAGCAGGCGAACAAGCGGGGGCCTTAGCACAGATACGCAGTATTTT
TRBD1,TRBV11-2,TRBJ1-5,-,CASSSGQGGRYSNQPQHF,TGTGCCAGCAGCTCAGGACAGGGAGGAAGGTATAGCAATCAGCCCCAGCATTTT
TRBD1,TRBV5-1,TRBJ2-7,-,CASSLGGGQADYEQYF,TGCGCCAGCAGCTTGGGAGGGGGACAGGCCGACTACGAGCAGTACTTC
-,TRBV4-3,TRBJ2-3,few,CASSRGHTDTQYF,TGCGCCAGCAGCCGCGGACACACAGATACGCAGTATTTT
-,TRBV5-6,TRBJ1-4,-,CASSLEMAGAEKLFF,TGTGCCAGCAGCTTGGAAATGGCAGGGGCTGAAAAACTGTTTTTT
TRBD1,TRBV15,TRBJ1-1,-,CATSRDDRAEAFF,TGTGCCACCAGCAGAGATGACAGGGCAGAAGCTTTCTTT
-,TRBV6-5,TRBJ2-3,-,CASRRTVTDTQYF,TGTGCCAGCAGGAGGACTGTCACAGATACGCAGTATTTT
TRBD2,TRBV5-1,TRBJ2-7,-,CASSARIAGGTHEQYF,TGCGCCAGCAGCGCAAGAATAGCGGGAGGCACCCACGAGCAGTACTTC
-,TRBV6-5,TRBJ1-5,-,CASSYSFQSNQPQHF,TGTGCCAGCAGTTACTCTTTCCAGAGCAATCAGCCCCAGCATTTT
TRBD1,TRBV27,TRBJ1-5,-,CASSPGTGKWGNQPQHF,TGTGCCAGCAGTCCCGGGACAGGGAAGTGGGGCAATCAGCCCCAGCATTTT
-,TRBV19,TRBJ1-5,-,CASSIEQGLWILGNQPQHF,TGTGCCAGTAGTATAGAGCAGGGGTTGTGGATATTGGGCAATCAGCCCCAGCATTTT
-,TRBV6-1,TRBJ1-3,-,CASSEDSFSGNTIYF,TGTGCCAGCAGTGAAGACAGCTTCTCTGGAAACACCATATATTTT
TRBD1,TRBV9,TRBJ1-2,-,CASRQGGYGYTF,TGTGCCAGCAGACAGGGGGGCTATGGCTACACCTTC
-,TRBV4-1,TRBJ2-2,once,CASSQVGRGRNTGELFF,TGCGCCAGCAGCCAAGTCGGGAGGGGGCGGAACACCGGGGAGCTGTTTTTT
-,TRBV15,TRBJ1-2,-,CATSREASRNGYTF,TGTGCCACCAGCAGAGAGGCCTCCCGCAATGGCTACACCTTC
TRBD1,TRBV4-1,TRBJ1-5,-,CASSQSRGLGQPQHF,TGCGCCAGCAGCCAGTCAAGGGGGCTCGGGCAGCCCCAGCATTTT
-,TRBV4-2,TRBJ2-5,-,CASSQEGGPGTQYF,TGTGCCAGCAGCCAAGAAGGCGGCCCTGGGACCCAGTACTTC
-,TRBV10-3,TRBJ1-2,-,CAIRQGYGYTF,TGTGCCATCAGGCAGGGGTATGGCTACACCTTC
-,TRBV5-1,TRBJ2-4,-,CASSLAGSAKNIQYF,TGCGCCAGCAGCTTGGCCGGGTCAGCCAAAAACATTCAGTACTTC
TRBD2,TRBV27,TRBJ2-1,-,CASSSGTSGRNEQFF,TGTGCCAGCAGCTCCGGGACTAGCGGGAGGAATGAGCAGTTCTTC
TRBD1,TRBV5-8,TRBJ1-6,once,CASSRETGNSPLHF,TGTGCCAGCAGCCGGGAGACAGGGAATTCACCCCTCCACTTT
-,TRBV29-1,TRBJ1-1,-,CSVEGRLQTGAFF,TGCAGCGTTGAGGGGAGACTCCAGACTGGGGCTTTCTTT
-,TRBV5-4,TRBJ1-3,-,CASSSSGRGLGNTIYF,TGTGCCAGCAGCTCCTCGGGGAGGGGTTTGGGAAACACCATATATTTT
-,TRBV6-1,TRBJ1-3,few,CASSEDRYSGNTIYF,TGTGCCAGCAGTGAAGACAGGTACTCTGGAAACACCATATATTTT
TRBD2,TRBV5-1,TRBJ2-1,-,CASSPGLAVYNEQFF,TGCGCCAGCAGCCCGGGACTAGCGGTCTACAATGAGCAGTTCTTC
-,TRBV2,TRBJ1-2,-,CASSAGTNYGYTF,TGTGCCAGCAGCGCCGGGACAAACTATGGCTACACCTTC
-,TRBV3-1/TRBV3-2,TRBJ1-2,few,CASSQDIGAGDRTF,TGTGCCAGCAGCCAAGATATTGGGGCAGGGGATCGCACCTTC
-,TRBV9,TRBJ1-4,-,CASSVEGGWFEKLFF,TGTGCCAGCAGCGTAGAAGGAGGGTGGTTCGAAAAACTGTTTTTT